This TCR beta chain was identified during a study of T-cell memory formation after mild COVID-19. Background on the study: TCR clusters mostly belonged to single donors. Findings and limits, study-wide: Clones contracting day 15 to 85 were balanced CD4/CD8; later expanders leaned CD4+. Shrinking CD4+ clones were chiefly CM and EM; CD8+ ones were chiefly EMRA.

With 3 bases clipped from V and 6 bases from J, the junction kept 4 bases outside the gene matches. CDR1 LGHNA and CDR2 YSLEER come from the germline V gene. The CDR3 totals 14 residues. Using constant-segment primers, 5'RACE produced TCR alpha and TCR beta cDNA libraries carrying sample barcodes and UMIs. TCRdb reprocessed the 5' RACE reads with MiXCR, giving one entry per CDR3 protein. The sample holds approximately 300,000 distinct CDR3 sequences, more than 15% seen once. This clonotype was seen repeatedly, ten times or more. Its matching antigen is unknown. The sample was PBMCs or a T cell subset sorted from them (not recorded which). The receptor's source is a man younger than 30 who had mild COVID-19 (a few samples of this study predate the infection). Cell type and time point are not known. This chain links TRBV4-3 with TRBJ2-1; 8 bases map to TRBD1. The CDR3 spells CASSHDRGINEQFF. In DNA, the CDR3 is TGCGCCAGCAGCCATGACAGGGGTATCAATGAGCAGTTCTTC.